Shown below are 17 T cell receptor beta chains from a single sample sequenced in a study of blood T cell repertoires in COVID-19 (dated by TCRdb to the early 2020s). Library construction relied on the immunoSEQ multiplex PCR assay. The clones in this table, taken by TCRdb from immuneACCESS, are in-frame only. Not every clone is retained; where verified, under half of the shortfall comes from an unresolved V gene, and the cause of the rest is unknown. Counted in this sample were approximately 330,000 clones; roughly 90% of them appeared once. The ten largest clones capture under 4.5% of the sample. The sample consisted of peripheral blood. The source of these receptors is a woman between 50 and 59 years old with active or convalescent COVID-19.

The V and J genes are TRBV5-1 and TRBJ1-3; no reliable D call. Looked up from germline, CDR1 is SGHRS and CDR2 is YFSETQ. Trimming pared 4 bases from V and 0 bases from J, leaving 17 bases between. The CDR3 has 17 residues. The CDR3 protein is CASSPTPVLTSGNTIYF. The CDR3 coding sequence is TGCGCCAGCAGCCCCACCCCAGTCTTAACCTCTGGAAACACCATATATTTT.

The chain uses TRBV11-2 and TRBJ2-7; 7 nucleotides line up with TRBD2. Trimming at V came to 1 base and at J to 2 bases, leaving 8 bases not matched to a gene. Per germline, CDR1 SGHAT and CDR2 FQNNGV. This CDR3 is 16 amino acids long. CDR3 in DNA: TGTGCCAGCAGCTTAGTTAGTGGGGGGGTTCCCTACGAGCAGTACTTC. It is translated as CASSLVSGGVPYEQYF. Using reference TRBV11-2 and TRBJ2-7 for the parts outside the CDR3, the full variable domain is EAGVAQSPRYKIIEKRQSVAFWCNPISGHATLYWYQQILGQGPKLLIQFQNNGVVDDSQLPKDRFSAERLKGVDSTLKIQPAKLEDSAVYLCASSLVSGGVPYEQYFGPGTRLTVT.

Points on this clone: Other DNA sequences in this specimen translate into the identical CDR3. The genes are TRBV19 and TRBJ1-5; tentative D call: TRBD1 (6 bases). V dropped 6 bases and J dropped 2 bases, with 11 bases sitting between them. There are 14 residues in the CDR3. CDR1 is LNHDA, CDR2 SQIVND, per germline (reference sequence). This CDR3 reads CASSLTGGNQPQHF. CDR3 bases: TGTGCCAGTAGCCTGACAGGCGGCAATCAGCCCCAGCATTTT.

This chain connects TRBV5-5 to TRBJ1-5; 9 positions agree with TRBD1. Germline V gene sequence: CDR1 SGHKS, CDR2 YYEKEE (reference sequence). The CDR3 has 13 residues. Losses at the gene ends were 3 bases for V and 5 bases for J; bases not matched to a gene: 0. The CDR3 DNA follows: TGTGCCAGCAGCTGGACAGGGGATCAGCCCCAGCATTTT. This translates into CASSWTGDQPQHF.

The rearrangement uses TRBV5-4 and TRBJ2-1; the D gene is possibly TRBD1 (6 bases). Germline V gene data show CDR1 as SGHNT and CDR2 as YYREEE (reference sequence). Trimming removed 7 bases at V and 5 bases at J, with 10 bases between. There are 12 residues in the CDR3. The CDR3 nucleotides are TGTGCCAGCTCAAAGGGGGACAATGAGCAGTTCTTC. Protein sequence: CASSKGDNEQFF.

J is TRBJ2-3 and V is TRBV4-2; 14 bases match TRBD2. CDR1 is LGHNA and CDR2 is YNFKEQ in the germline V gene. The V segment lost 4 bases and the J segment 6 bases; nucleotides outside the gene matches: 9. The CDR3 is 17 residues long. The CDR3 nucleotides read TGTGCCAGCAGCCCAGACCCGACTAGCGGGGGGGCCGATACGCAGTATTTT. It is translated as CASSPDPTSGGADTQYF.

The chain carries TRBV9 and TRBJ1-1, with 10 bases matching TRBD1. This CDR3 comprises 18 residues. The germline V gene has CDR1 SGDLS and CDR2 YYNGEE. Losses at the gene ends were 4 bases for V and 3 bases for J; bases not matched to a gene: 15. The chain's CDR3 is CASSPRGGQGFADTEAFF. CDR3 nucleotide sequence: TGTGCCAGCAGCCCCCGGGGGGGACAGGGGTTCGCGGACACTGAAGCTTTCTTT.

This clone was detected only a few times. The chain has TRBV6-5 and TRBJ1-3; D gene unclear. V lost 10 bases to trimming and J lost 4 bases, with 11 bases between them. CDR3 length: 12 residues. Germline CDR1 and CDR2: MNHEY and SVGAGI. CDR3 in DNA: TGTGCCACTACGACATCCGGAAACACCATATATTTT. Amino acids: CATTTSGNTIYF.

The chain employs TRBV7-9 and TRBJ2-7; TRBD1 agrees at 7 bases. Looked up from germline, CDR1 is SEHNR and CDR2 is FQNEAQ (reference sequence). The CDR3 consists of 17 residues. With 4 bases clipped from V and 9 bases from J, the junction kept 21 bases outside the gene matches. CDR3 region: CASSSTPGTAPLEGQYF. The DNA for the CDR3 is TGTGCCAGCAGCTCTACCCCCGGGACAGCCCCCCTAGAAGGGCAGTACTTC.

This CDR3 reads CASSGQGATDTQYF. Written as DNA, the CDR3 is TGTGCCAGCAGCGGACAGGGGGCCACAGATACGCAGTATTTT. The V gene is TRBV2, the J gene TRBJ2-3, with 11 bases aligning to TRBD1. The CDR3 totals 14 residues. Germline V gene lookup returns CDR1 SNHLY and CDR2 FYNNEI. Trimming removed 6 bases from V and 2 bases from J; junction bases left unmatched: 1.

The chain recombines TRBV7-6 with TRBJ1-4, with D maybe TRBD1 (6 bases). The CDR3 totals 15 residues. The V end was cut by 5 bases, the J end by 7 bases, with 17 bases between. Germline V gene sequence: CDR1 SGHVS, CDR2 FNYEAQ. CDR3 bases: TGTGCCAGCAGCACATACAAGGGGGTGGGTGAAAAACTGTTTTTT. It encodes CASSTYKGVGEKLFF.

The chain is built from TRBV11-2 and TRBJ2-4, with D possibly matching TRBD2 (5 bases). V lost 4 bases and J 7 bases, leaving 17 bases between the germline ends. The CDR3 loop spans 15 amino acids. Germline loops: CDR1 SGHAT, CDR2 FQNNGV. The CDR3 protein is CASSYNTRDFNIQYF. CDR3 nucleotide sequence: TGTGCCAGCAGCTATAATACTAGAGATTTTAACATTCAGTACTTC.

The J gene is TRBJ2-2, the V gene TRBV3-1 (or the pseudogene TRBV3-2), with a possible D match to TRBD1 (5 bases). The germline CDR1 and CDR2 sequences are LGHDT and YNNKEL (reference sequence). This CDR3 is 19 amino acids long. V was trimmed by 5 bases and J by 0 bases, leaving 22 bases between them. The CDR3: CASSFSRHRGTTNTGELFF. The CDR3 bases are TGTGCCAGCAGCTTTTCACGCCATAGGGGAACTACGAACACCGGGGAGCTGTTTTTT.

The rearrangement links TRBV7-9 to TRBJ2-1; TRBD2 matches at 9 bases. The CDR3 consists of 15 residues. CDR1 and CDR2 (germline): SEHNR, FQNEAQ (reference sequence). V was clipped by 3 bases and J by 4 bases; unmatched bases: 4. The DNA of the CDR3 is TGTGCCAGCAGCTTTACTAGCGGGCCTTACAATGAGCAGTTCTTC. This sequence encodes CASSFTSGPYNEQFF.

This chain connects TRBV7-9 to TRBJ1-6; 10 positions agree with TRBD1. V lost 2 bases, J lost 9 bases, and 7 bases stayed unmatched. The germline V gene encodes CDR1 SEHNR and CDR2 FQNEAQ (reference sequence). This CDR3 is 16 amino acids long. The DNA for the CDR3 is TGTGCCAGCAGCTTATCAGACAGGGGGCAAGGTTCACCCCTCCACTTT. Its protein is CASSLSDRGQGSPLHF. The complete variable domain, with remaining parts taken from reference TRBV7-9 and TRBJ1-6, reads DTGVSQNPRHKITKRGQNVTFRCDPISEHNRLYWYRQTLGQGPEFLTYFQNEAQLEKSRLLSDRFSAERPKGSFSTLEIQRTEQGDSAMYLCASSLSDRGQGSPLHFGNGTRLTVT.

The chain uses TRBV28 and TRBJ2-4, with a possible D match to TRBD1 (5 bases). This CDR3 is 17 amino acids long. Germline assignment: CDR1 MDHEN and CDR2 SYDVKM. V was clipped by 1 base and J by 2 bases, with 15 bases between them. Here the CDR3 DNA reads TGTGCCAGCAGTTTATACGCCCCAGGGCCTACCAAAAACATTCAGTACTTC. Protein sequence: CASSLYAPGPTKNIQYF.

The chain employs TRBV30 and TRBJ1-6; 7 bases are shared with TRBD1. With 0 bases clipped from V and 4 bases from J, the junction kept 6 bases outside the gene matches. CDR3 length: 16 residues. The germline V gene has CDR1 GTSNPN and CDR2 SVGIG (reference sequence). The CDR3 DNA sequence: TGTGCCTGGAGTGTTCCCCGACAGGGTTATAATTCACCCCTCCACTTT. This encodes CAWSVPRQGYNSPLHF.